Included here is one T cell receptor beta chain sequence, with context. Germline lookup yields CDR1 MNHNS and CDR2 SASEGT. With 2 bases clipped from V and 4 bases from J, the junction kept 1 base outside the gene matches. The CDR3 has 13 amino acids. This entry belongs to a study of blood T cell repertoires in COVID-19. Looking at the study overall: Samples of COVID-19 (acute and convalescent) were obtained from the United States, Italy and Spain.

Authors' methods: Estimation of nucleated cell counts relied on the amplification of reference gene primers. Sequenced by immunoSEQ multiplex PCR; TCRdb stores in-frame clones only, minus some. V and J calls and clone size follow that table, whereas D and trimming were derived from the DNA. The table shows around 140,000 clones, with approximately 90% occurring only once. The chain employs TRBV6-1 and TRBJ1-2; TRBD1 matches 7 bases. This TCR was recovered from a man aged 50 to 59 with acute or convalescent COVID-19. The source material was peripheral blood. The CDR3 coding sequence is TGTGCCAGCAGTGAAACAGGGGTCTATGGCTACACCTTC. It translates to CASSETGVYGYTF.